These 10 T cell receptor beta chains share one sample of origin, sequenced in a study of blood T cell repertoires in COVID-19. Sequencing was performed with immunoSEQ multiplex PCR; in TCRdb, only in-frame clones are kept and a portion is missing. This table has roughly 120,000 clones, 75% to 90% appearing once. Sequenced input: peripheral blood. The source is a man aged 30 to 39 with acute or convalescent COVID-19.

The chain carries TRBV15 and TRBJ1-2, with TRBD1 as a possible D gene (6 bases). Germline-derived CDR1 and CDR2 are LNHNV and YYDKDF (reference sequence). This CDR3 has 20 residues. The V gene lost 3 bases and the J gene lost 5 bases, with 31 bases spanning the gap. The CDR3 DNA reads TGTGCCACCAGCAGCGATACCGGGGGGGCCCAACAAACGAGCCCTTATGGCTACACCTTC. It codes for CATSSDTGGAQQTSPYGYTF.

V is TRBV2 and J is TRBJ1-1; TRBD1 is a possible D gene (6 bases). Trimming pared 0 bases from V and 10 bases from J, leaving 15 bases between. Germline V gene sequence: CDR1 SNHLY, CDR2 FYNNEI. This CDR3 contains 14 residues. The chain's CDR3 is CASSEALEGDRAFF. As DNA, the CDR3 is TGTGCCAGCAGTGAAGCGCTAGAGGGGGATCGAGCTTTCTTT.

This chain links TRBV7-8 with TRBJ2-5, with TRBD1 identical over 8 bases. Per germline, CDR1 SGHVS and CDR2 FQNEAQ. This CDR3 is 16 amino acids long. J was trimmed by 4 bases and V by 3 bases; bases with no gene match: 10. The CDR3 loop reads CASSFTGGRGAETQYF. CDR3 bases: TGTGCCAGCAGCTTCACAGGGGGGCGAGGGGCAGAGACCCAGTACTTC.

The chain links TRBV7-2 to TRBJ2-5; D ambiguous. CDR1 and CDR2 (germline): SGHTA, FQGNSA. The CDR3 is 13 residues long. Deletions cut 3 bases from V and 3 bases from J, with 8 bases between. CDR3 coding DNA: TGTGCCAGCAGCTTGGGCAGAAAAGAGACCCAGTACTTC. Its translation: CASSLGRKETQYF.

The J gene is TRBJ2-7, the V gene TRBV30, with TRBD1 as a possible D gene (7 bases). Trimming took off 0 bases at V and 2 bases at J, with 14 bases between the two ends. Germline CDR1 reads GTSNPN; CDR2 reads SVGIG (reference sequence). The CDR3 runs 15 residues. The CDR3 region is CAWSVLGGQTYEQYF. The CDR3 nucleotides read TGTGCCTGGAGTGTACTCGGGGGACAGACCTACGAGCAGTACTTC.

This sequence joins TRBV6-5 and TRBJ2-1; TRBD1 matches at 8 bases. V lost 2 bases and J lost 10; bases outside the gene matches: 7. The CDR3 contains 14 residues. Looked up from germline, CDR1 is MNHEY and CDR2 is SVGAGI. This chain's CDR3 is CASSYPDREEEQFF. CDR3 nucleotide sequence: TGTGCCAGCAGTTACCCGGACAGGGAAGAAGAGCAGTTCTTC.

This clone was counted between two and nine times. The chain carries TRBV4-2 and TRBJ1-1; 8 nucleotides align to TRBD1. Germline V lookup: CDR1 LGHNA, CDR2 YNFKEQ. This CDR3 comprises 15 residues. Trimming took 4 bases from V and 4 from J; bases not matched to a gene: 8. The CDR3 sequence is CASSLEDRETTEAFF. The CDR3 region has the DNA TGTGCCAGCAGCCTAGAGGACAGGGAGACCACTGAAGCTTTCTTT.

The gene calls are TRBV7-9 and TRBJ2-5, with 8 nucleotides matching TRBD1. This CDR3 contains 15 residues. Trimming took 1 base from V and 6 from J; bases not matched to a gene: 7. The germline gives CDR1 SEHNR, CDR2 FQNEAQ (reference sequence). CDR3 bases: TGTGCCAGCAGCTTAGGCAGGGGGCAGGAAAAGACCCAGTACTTC. As protein: CASSLGRGQEKTQYF. The whole variable domain, filled in from reference TRBV7-9 and TRBJ2-5, reads DTGVSQNPRHKITKRGQNVTFRCDPISEHNRLYWYRQTLGQGPEFLTYFQNEAQLEKSRLLSDRFSAERPKGSFSTLEIQRTEQGDSAMYLCASSLGRGQEKTQYFGPGTRLLVL.

This chain uses TRBV27 with TRBJ1-5; 8 bases fit TRBD1. The germline V gene encodes CDR1 MNHEY and CDR2 SMNVEV (reference sequence). J was trimmed by 4 bases and V by 5 bases; bases with no gene match: 13. The length of the CDR3 is 17 residues. The CDR3 DNA follows: TGTGCCAGCAGTCGCCAGGGGCCCCGACAGGGGAATCAGCCCCAGCATTTT. It codes for CASSRQGPRQGNQPQHF.

The rearrangement links TRBV5-1 to TRBJ2-2, with 7 bases that match TRBD1. J was trimmed by 2 bases and V by 2 bases; bases with no gene match: 3. This CDR3 has 15 amino acids. The germline CDR1 and CDR2 sequences are SGHRS and YFSETQ. The CDR3, as DNA: TGCGCCAGCAGCTTTGGACAGGTTAACACCGGGGAGCTGTTTTTT. Its translation: CASSFGQVNTGELFF.